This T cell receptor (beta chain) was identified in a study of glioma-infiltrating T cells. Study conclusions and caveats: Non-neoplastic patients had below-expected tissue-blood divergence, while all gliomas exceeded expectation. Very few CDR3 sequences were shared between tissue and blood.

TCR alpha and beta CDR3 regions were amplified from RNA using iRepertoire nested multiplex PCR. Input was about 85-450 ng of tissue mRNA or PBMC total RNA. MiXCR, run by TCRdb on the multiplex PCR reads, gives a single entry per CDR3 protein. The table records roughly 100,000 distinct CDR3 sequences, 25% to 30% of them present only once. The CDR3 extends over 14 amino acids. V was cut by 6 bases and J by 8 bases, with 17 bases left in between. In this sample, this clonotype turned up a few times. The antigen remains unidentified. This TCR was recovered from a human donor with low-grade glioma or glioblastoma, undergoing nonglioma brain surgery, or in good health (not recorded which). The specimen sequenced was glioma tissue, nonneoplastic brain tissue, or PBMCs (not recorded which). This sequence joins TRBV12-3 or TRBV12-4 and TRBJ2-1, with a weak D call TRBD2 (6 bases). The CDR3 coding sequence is TGTGCCAGCAGGAAGAAAGCGGGTCGTCATGAGCAGTTCTTC. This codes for CASRKKAGRHEQFF.